This TCR beta chain stems from a study of blood T cell repertoires in COVID-19. Across the whole study: Samples of COVID-19 (acute and convalescent) were obtained from the United States, Italy and Spain. T cells, B-cell-depleted T cells, or PBMCs supplied cDNA or gDNA.

Original processing notes: Estimated nucleated cell counts came from reference gene primer amplification. Only in-frame clones appear in the TCRdb table, and some are missing; sequencing was by immunoSEQ multiplex PCR. D and trimming come from the DNA, and the V and J calls and clone size come from that table. The table has about 95,000 clones, more than 75% seen once; the top ten hold about a sixth. V gave up 4 bases and J gave up 10 bases; unmatched junction bases: 11. In germline, CDR1 is LGHDT, CDR2 YNNKEL (reference sequence). The CDR3 loop spans 15 amino acids. The chain carries TRBV3-1 (or the pseudogene TRBV3-2) and TRBJ1-1, with TRBD1 identical over 11 bases. Sequencing input: peripheral blood. The sequence derives from a human donor in a cohort sampled during active COVID-19. CDR3: CASSPTGQGAGGAFF. DNA for the CDR3: TGTGCCAGCAGCCCAACTGGACAGGGGGCTGGGGGAGCTTTCTTT.